Shown below are 4 T cell receptor beta chains from a single sample sequenced in a study of breast tumors, draining lymph nodes, adjacent tissues. Samples came from axillary lymph nodes draining the breast cancer. TCRdb re-analysed the multiplex PCR reads in MiXCR, keeping a single row per CDR3 protein. The top ten hold approximately 1% of the sample, which has over 250,000 distinct CDR3 sequences, around 30% seen once. The sequenced sample was axillary lymph node tissue. These receptors came from a female donor with breast cancer. Some clones in this sample may be carry-over from other donors' samples.

This clonotype has only a few counts. This chain joins TRBV12-3 or TRBV12-4 and TRBJ2-7; D is unclear. Trimming took 5 bases from V and 0 from J, leaving 14 bases between them. The CDR3 totals 15 residues. As DNA, the CDR3 is TGTGCCAGCAGTAACCGACGTGAAAGCTCCTACGAGCAGTACTTC. Its protein product is CASSNRRESSYEQYF.

This clonotype has just a few counts. This may be a read error, as it is one base from a much larger clone. The gene calls are TRBV20-1 and TRBJ2-1, with TRBD2 matching 13 bases. Germline V lookup: CDR1 DFQATT, CDR2 SNEGSKA (reference sequence). The CDR3 totals 17 residues. The CDR3 region has the DNA TGCAGTGCTAGAGGACTAGCGGGAGGTAGGTCCTACGATGAGCAGTTCTTC. As protein: CSARGLAGGRSYDEQFF.

V and J are TRBV19 and TRBJ2-4, with D perhaps given as TRBD1 or TRBD2 (6 bases each). There are 13 residues in the CDR3. From germline, CDR1 is LNHDA and CDR2 SQIVND (reference sequence). V was pared by 1 base and J by 13 bases, with 14 bases between. The CDR3 DNA sequence: TGTGCCAGTAGTATAGGGGGGCGGGGACTCCAGTACTTC. It encodes CASSIGGRGLQYF.

This clonotype was observed many times. The chain uses TRBV7-8 and TRBJ2-1; 14 bases fit TRBD2. CDR1 SGHVS and CDR2 FQNEAQ come from the germline V gene. The CDR3 covers 16 residues. V lost 5 bases and J lost 9; bases outside the gene matches: 9. DNA of the CDR3: TGTGCCAGCAGCGGCTTTGGGACTAGCGGGAGTGCTGAGCAGTTCTTC. Residues: CASSGFGTSGSAEQFF.